This T cell receptor (beta chain) derives from a study of control samples from healthy donors and cancer patients. TCRdb's table, derived via immunoSEQ multiplex PCR, lists solely in-frame clones and lacks some. The profile shows some 140,000 clones, roughly 89% of them singletons. CDR1 and CDR2 from the germline V gene are MDHEN and SYDVKM. Trimming removed 7 bases from V and 2 bases from J, with 10 bases in between. The CDR3 is made up of 13 amino acids. The sample consisted of PBMCs. V is TRBV28 and J is TRBJ2-3; D is unresolved. This clonotype was obtained from a man between 45 and 60 years old with head and neck cancer. CDR3 region: CASIDGSTDTQYF. The CDR3 bases are TGTGCCAGCATTGACGGCTCCACAGATACGCAGTATTTT.